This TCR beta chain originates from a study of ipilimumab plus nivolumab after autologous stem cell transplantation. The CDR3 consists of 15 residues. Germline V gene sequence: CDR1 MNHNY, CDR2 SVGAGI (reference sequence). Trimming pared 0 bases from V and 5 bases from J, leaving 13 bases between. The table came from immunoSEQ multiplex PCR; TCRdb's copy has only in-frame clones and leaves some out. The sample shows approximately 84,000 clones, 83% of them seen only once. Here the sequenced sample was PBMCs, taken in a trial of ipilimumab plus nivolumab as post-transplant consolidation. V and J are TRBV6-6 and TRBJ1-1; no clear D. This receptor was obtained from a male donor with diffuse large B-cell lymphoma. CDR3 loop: CASSYSLQSLTEAFF. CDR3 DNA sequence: TGTGCCAGCAGTTACTCCCTACAAAGCCTTACTGAAGCTTTCTTT.